The 31 T cell receptor beta chains presented below share a single source sample, sequenced in a study of blood T cell repertoires in COVID-19. Clones were read by immunoSEQ multiplex PCR, and TCRdb kept only the in-frame ones, dropping some. The sample consists of 95,000 to 100,000 clones, approximately 91% of them appearing once. The material sequenced was peripheral blood. Receptors originate from a middle-aged man with acute or convalescent COVID-19.

This sequence joins TRBV5-1 and TRBJ1-1, with 7 nucleotides matching TRBD1. The trim removed 6 bases at V and 3 bases at J, leaving 8 bases unmatched. The CDR3 runs 14 residues. Germline V gene sequence: CDR1 SGHRS, CDR2 YFSETQ. As DNA, the CDR3 is TGCGCCAGCACCAGACAGGGTACGGACACTGAAGCTTTCTTT. It codes for CASTRQGTDTEAFF.

This clone came up once. Other DNA sequences in the same sample also yield this CDR3. The V gene is TRBV19, the J gene TRBJ1-1, with D uncertain. The CDR3 runs to 12 residues. The V end was cut by 3 bases, the J end by 1 base, with 3 bases between. The germline CDR1 and CDR2 sequences are LNHDA and SQIVND (reference sequence). This chain's CDR3 is CASSIQNTEAFF. For the CDR3, the DNA is TGTGCCAGTAGTATTCAGAACACTGAAGCTTTCTTT.

The genes are TRBV10-3 and TRBJ2-5; 13 bases match TRBD2. V was pared by 4 bases and J by 6 bases, with 5 bases of the junction left unmatched. CDR1 is ENHRY and CDR2 is SYGVKD in the germline V gene. This CDR3 is 15 amino acids long. The chain's CDR3 is CAISGGLAGFQTQYF. The DNA of the CDR3 is TGTGCCATCAGTGGGGGACTAGCGGGGTTCCAGACCCAGTACTTC.

This chain connects TRBV19 to TRBJ1-1; TRBD1 might be the D (6 bases). Germline assignment: CDR1 LNHDA and CDR2 SQIVND (reference sequence). CDR3 length: 15 residues. V lost 1 base and J 4 bases, leaving 13 bases between the germline ends. CDR3 sequence reads: CASSIGQDPGTEAFF. The CDR3 DNA is TGTGCCAGTAGTATAGGACAGGACCCGGGCACTGAAGCTTTCTTT.

This chain connects TRBV6-5 to TRBJ1-2, with 8 bases matching TRBD1. In germline, CDR1 is MNHEY, CDR2 SVGAGI. The V segment lost 5 bases and the J segment 1 base; nucleotides outside the gene matches: 6. This CDR3 is 15 amino acids long. Here the CDR3 reads CASSLGQAHNYGYTF. The CDR3 coding sequence is TGTGCCAGCAGTCTGGGACAGGCTCATAACTATGGCTACACCTTC.

This chain uses TRBV30 with TRBJ2-2, with a tentative D call TRBD2 (5 bases). Germline V lookup: CDR1 GTSNPN, CDR2 SVGIG (reference sequence). Trimming removed 1 base at V and 4 bases at J, with 10 bases between. This CDR3 is built from 14 residues. CDR3 sequence: CAWSELVGTGELFF. The CDR3 DNA follows: TGTGCCTGGAGTGAACTAGTGGGCACCGGGGAGCTGTTTTTT.

This clone was seen only once. The chain has TRBV4-2 and TRBJ1-1; D uncertain. Germline V gives CDR1 LGHNA, CDR2 YNFKEQ. This CDR3 spans 13 amino acids. Deletions cut 1 base from V and 7 bases from J, with 10 bases between. This chain's CDR3 is CASSQALASEAFF. For the CDR3, the DNA is TGTGCCAGCAGCCAAGCCCTGGCAAGTGAAGCTTTCTTT.

The V and J genes are TRBV27 and TRBJ2-7, with a weak D call TRBD2 (5 bases). Trimming removed 6 bases from V and 0 bases from J, with 12 bases in between. This CDR3 comprises 14 residues. Germline lookup yields CDR1 MNHEY and CDR2 SMNVEV (reference sequence). The CDR3 spells CASSLERYSYEQYF. The CDR3 DNA is TGTGCCAGCAGCCTCGAGCGGTACTCCTACGAGCAGTACTTC.

V gene TRBV6-5 combines with J gene TRBJ1-1, with TRBD1 matching over 7 bases. From germline, CDR1 is MNHEY and CDR2 SVGAGI. The J segment lost 8 bases and the V segment lost 6 bases, leaving 6 bases of the junction unmatched. The CDR3 runs 12 residues. CDR3: CASSPTGTEAFF. The CDR3 bases are TGTGCCAGCAGCCCGACAGGGACCGAAGCTTTCTTT.

The V call is TRBV14, the J call TRBJ2-7, with D maybe TRBD2 (6 bases). This CDR3 has 13 residues. With 5 bases removed from V and 6 bases from J, the gap between germline ends came to 14 bases. Germline-derived CDR1 and CDR2 are SGHDN and FVKESK. The CDR3 DNA reads TGTGCCAGCAGCGGTACCAGGAGGGGCGAGCAGTACTTC. Its protein is CASSGTRRGEQYF.

V usage is TRBV29-1 and J usage is TRBJ1-2; 7 bases fit TRBD1. Germline-derived CDR1 and CDR2 are SQVTM and ANQGSEA. The CDR3 is 14 amino acids. V lost 6 bases, J lost 1 base, and 8 bases stayed unmatched. The CDR3 here is CSVDTGTVNYGYTF. The DNA for the CDR3 is TGCAGCGTGGATACCGGGACAGTTAACTATGGCTACACCTTC.

The gene calls are TRBV25-1 and TRBJ1-2; tentatively, D is TRBD1 (5 bases). There are 13 residues in the CDR3. V was clipped by 7 bases and J by 7 bases, with 16 bases between them. The germline V gene encodes CDR1 MGHDK and CDR2 SYGVNS. CDR3 DNA sequence: TGTGCCAGCAAGTCCTCCGGGGGGGGTGGCTACACCTTC. Translating gives CASKSSGGGGYTF.

This clone was observed a few times. The V call is TRBV25-1, the J call TRBJ1-2; no clear D. The CDR3 extends over 14 amino acids. CDR1 and CDR2 (germline): MGHDK, SYGVNS. Trimming removed 4 bases from V and 1 base from J, with 10 bases in between. CDR3 sequence (DNA): TGTGCCAGCAGTGGAACCGGGGTTAACTATGGCTACACCTTC. Protein: CASSGTGVNYGYTF.

This chain connects TRBV2 to TRBJ1-1, with 8 nucleotides matching TRBD1. CDR1 SNHLY and CDR2 FYNNEI come from the germline V gene. V trimming: 6 bases; J trimming: 6 bases; junction bases outside the gene matches: 12. There are 15 residues in the CDR3. The CDR3 protein is CASRNHQGAGAEAFF. CDR3 DNA: TGTGCCAGCAGGAACCATCAGGGGGCGGGGGCTGAAGCTTTCTTT.

The chain joins TRBV5-1 to TRBJ1-2, with 8 bases aligning to TRBD1. CDR3 size: 14 residues. CDR1 SGHRS and CDR2 YFSETQ come from the germline V gene. The ends lost 2 bases at V and 6 bases at J; junction bases unmatched: 6. Here the CDR3 DNA reads TGCGCCAGCAGCTTACGGGACAGGTTAAATGGCTACACCTTC. This codes for CASSLRDRLNGYTF.

In this sample, this clone turned up a few times. The rearrangement links TRBV6-6 to TRBJ1-5; 7 bases agree with TRBD1. The germline CDR1 and CDR2 sequences are MNHNY and SVGAGI (reference sequence). Unmatched junction bases numbered 13, after V lost 7 bases and J lost 7 bases. CDR3 length: 15 residues. The CDR3 protein is CASKGSSTGSQPQHF. The CDR3, as DNA: TGTGCCAGCAAGGGATCTTCGACAGGGAGCCAGCCCCAGCATTTT.

The genes are TRBV4-2 and TRBJ1-2; no firm D call. The germline V and J ends were trimmed by 2 bases and 2 bases, with 9 bases remaining between them. Germline CDR1 reads LGHNA; CDR2 reads YNFKEQ. This CDR3 is built from 14 residues. The CDR3 loop reads CASSQFGSNYGYTF. CDR3 in DNA: TGTGCCAGCAGCCAATTCGGGTCAAACTATGGCTACACCTTC.

This rearrangement joins TRBV18 to TRBJ1-5, with D possibly matching TRBD1 (6 bases). V lost 3 bases, J lost 0 bases, and 15 bases lay in between. The CDR3 runs 17 residues. CDR1 and CDR2 (germline): KGHSH, LQKENI. As DNA, the CDR3 is TGTGCCAGCTCACCCGCAAGTGGGGGGGCTAGCAATCAGCCCCAGCATTTT. This codes for CASSPASGGASNQPQHF.

This clone was observed a handful of times. The V and J genes are TRBV18 and TRBJ1-3; D is uncertain. This CDR3 has 14 amino acids. Germline V CDR1 and CDR2: KGHSH, LQKENI. V lost 6 bases to trimming and J lost 4 bases, with 13 bases between them. The CDR3 sequence: CASSPEGYGNTIYF. Written as DNA, the CDR3 is TGTGCCAGCTCTCCCGAGGGTTACGGAAACACCATATATTTT.

V usage is TRBV12-5 and J usage is TRBJ1-1; no clear D gene. The CDR3 has 12 residues. Germline CDR1 is LGHNT and CDR2 is FRNRAP. V dropped 1 base and J dropped 5 bases, with 5 bases sitting between them. Written as DNA, the CDR3 is TGTGCTAGTGGTTTGGAGCGGACTGAAGCTTTCTTT. It yields the protein CASGLERTEAFF.

The chain recombines TRBV25-1 with TRBJ1-2; the match to TRBD1 covers 7 bases. This CDR3 has 12 residues. Germline lookup yields CDR1 MGHDK and CDR2 SYGVNS. J was trimmed by 4 bases and V by 6 bases; bases with no gene match: 2. DNA of the CDR3: TGTGCCAGCAGACAGGGGTTCTATGGCTACACCTTC. Its translation is CASRQGFYGYTF.

CDR3 sequence: CASQAGMFFF. Written as DNA, the CDR3 is TGTGCCAGCCAAGCCGGGATGTTTTTCTTT. The V call is TRBV12-3 or TRBV12-4, the J call TRBJ1-1; no clear D. The CDR3 covers 10 residues. The ends were cut back, 8 bases at V and 13 bases at J, with 14 bases in the middle.

The chain links TRBV28 to TRBJ1-2; 7 bases match TRBD1. V shed 7 bases, J shed 4 bases, and the junction held 9 bases outside the gene matches. The CDR3 runs 14 residues. Germline V gene data show CDR1 as MDHEN and CDR2 as SYDVKM. The CDR3 bases are TGTGCCAGCAAGACAGGGCTTTTAGGCTATGGCTACACCTTC. Its translation is CASKTGLLGYGYTF.

The rearrangement joins TRBV29-1 to TRBJ2-1; possibly TRBD2 for D (7 bases). The CDR3 runs to 14 residues. V gave up 7 bases and J gave up 7 bases, with 20 bases separating them. Germline V gene lookup returns CDR1 SQVTM and CDR2 ANQGSEA. The CDR3: CSAPPRAGANEQFF. In DNA, the CDR3 is TGCAGCGCCCCCCCTAGGGCGGGGGCAAATGAGCAGTTCTTC.

The chain links TRBV27 to TRBJ1-1; D is unclear. Germline CDR1 is MNHEY and CDR2 is SMNVEV (reference sequence). The CDR3 has 13 amino acids. V dropped 6 bases and J dropped 3 bases, with 11 bases sitting between them. DNA of the CDR3: TGTGCCAGCAGAGCGGGCGCCGACACTGAAGCTTTCTTT. Translating it yields CASRAGADTEAFF.

The chain combines TRBV30 with TRBJ2-6; D gene unclear. CDR1 is GTSNPN, CDR2 SVGIG, per germline (reference sequence). This CDR3 is built from 14 residues. V was cut by 2 bases and J by 0 bases, with 5 bases left in between. CDR3 protein: CAWSRDSGANVLTF. CDR3 DNA sequence: TGTGCCTGGAGTAGAGACTCTGGGGCCAACGTCCTGACTTTC.

V is TRBV6-5 and J is TRBJ2-5, with no clear D. The CDR3 consists of 13 residues. V was cut by 0 bases and J by 3 bases, with 5 bases left in between. CDR1 and CDR2 (germline): MNHEY, SVGAGI. CDR3 region: CASSYSEKETQYF. CDR3 DNA: TGTGCCAGCAGTTACTCTGAGAAAGAGACCCAGTACTTC.

The V and J genes are TRBV30 and TRBJ1-4, with 8 bases that match TRBD1. The CDR3 consists of 13 residues. The V gene end was trimmed by 3 bases and the J gene end by 4 bases; junction bases not matched to a gene: 1. CDR1 is GTSNPN and CDR2 is SVGIG in the germline V gene (reference sequence). The CDR3: CAWRTGVNEKLFF. The DNA for the CDR3 is TGTGCCTGGAGGACAGGGGTTAATGAAAAACTGTTTTTT. Looking up the rest from reference TRBV30 and TRBJ1-4 gives the full variable domain: SQTIHQWPATLVQPVGSPLSLECTVEGTSNPNLYWYRQAAGRGLQLLFYSVGIGQISSEVPQNLSASRPQDRQFILSSKKLLLSDSGFYLCAWRTGVNEKLFFGSGTQLSVL.

The chain uses TRBV19 and TRBJ2-1; 10 bases line up with TRBD1. After removal of 5 bases from V and 7 bases from J, the junction contained 5 bases not matched to a gene. The CDR3 consists of 14 residues. Germline V gene lookup returns CDR1 LNHDA and CDR2 SQIVND (reference sequence). The CDR3 nucleotides are TGTGCCAGTAGTCCCCGGGACAGGGGTAATGAGCAGTTCTTC. Its translation: CASSPRDRGNEQFF.

The V and J genes are TRBV5-1 and TRBJ1-3, with a weak D call TRBD1 (6 bases). Germline V gene data show CDR1 as SGHRS and CDR2 as YFSETQ. The CDR3 extends over 14 amino acids. V was shortened by 4 bases and J by 2 bases, with 10 bases between the two germline ends. The CDR3, as DNA: TGCGCCAGCAGCCCTAGGACAGCTGGAAACACCATATATTTT. It is translated as CASSPRTAGNTIYF.

The genes are TRBV19 and TRBJ1-4, with D perhaps TRBD1 (6 bases). Germline V gene data show CDR1 as LNHDA and CDR2 as SQIVND (reference sequence). The ends were cut back, 3 bases at V and 7 bases at J, with 9 bases in the middle. This CDR3 is built from 13 residues. CDR3 protein: CASSIQGTEKLFF. Here the CDR3 DNA reads TGTGCCAGTAGTATTCAGGGGACTGAAAAACTGTTTTTT.